This T cell receptor beta chain was sequenced for a study of cytomegalovirus exposure and HLA in healthy donors. As concerns this clone: Its antigen is undetermined.

Germline CDR1 and CDR2: SGHVS and FQNEAQ. V shed 2 bases and J 3 bases; nucleotides not matched to a gene: 2. The CDR3 runs to 14 residues. 13 Jbeta primers and 60 Vbeta primers were used for the PCR. The assay was immunoSEQ multiplex PCR, and TCRdb's table has in-frame clones only and misses some. The table shows about 190,000 clones, with roughly 75% occurring only once. Broader study findings: The authors enumerated 180 or so TCR beta chains as linked to cytomegalovirus. Trimming of TCR beta V- and J-genes showed a link, identified in a later analysis, to a missense DCLRE1C variant.

This chain joins TRBV7-8 and TRBJ2-7; 9 nucleotides line up with TRBD1. The TCR was taken from a young man in good health and CMV-seropositive. Input material: PBMCs. The CDR3 DNA reads as TGTGCCAGCAGCTTACCGGGACAGGGCTACGAGCAGTACTTC. It translates to CASSLPGQGYEQYF.